Each of the 5 T cell receptor beta chains below was sequenced from the same sample in a study of T cells in Graves' hyperthyroidism and ophthalmopathy (dated by TCRdb to 2018 to 2020). The library was produced with multiplex PCR. Sequencing used an Illumina HiSeq 2000. The TCR beta CDR3 regions were amplified from the RNA transcripts. A first-round RT-PCR of the TCR CDR3 used the HTBI primer set with the Qiagen OneStep RT-PCR kit. Starting from the raw public reads, TCRdb applied fastp trimming at Q25, assembled clones with MiXCR and retained in-frame beta chains. Rows are unified per CDR3 protein, each entry keeping the most common DNA and genes. Present in this sample are fewer than 450,000 distinct CDR3 sequences, 12% to 15% of which were seen just once. About 21% of the sample is in the top ten clones. The sequencing sample was made of blood. The source is a woman aged 60 to 75 with Graves' ophthalmopathy.

The J gene is TRBJ2-2, the V gene TRBV30; a weak D match, TRBD2 (6 bases). The CDR3 spans 15 residues. CDR1 GTSNPN and CDR2 SVGIG come from the germline V gene (reference sequence). Trimming removed 1 base at V and 1 base at J, with 10 bases between. This chain's CDR3 is CAWSGDGRNTGELFF. The CDR3 nucleotides read TGTGCCTGGAGTGGGGACGGGAGGAACACCGGGGAGCTGTTTTTT.

This clonotype has just a few counts. The chain combines TRBV30 with TRBJ2-7, with D perhaps matching TRBD1 (6 bases). Germline CDR1 reads GTSNPN; CDR2 reads SVGIG (reference sequence). The CDR3 extends over 14 amino acids. V was pared by 0 bases and J by 6 bases, with 15 bases between. The CDR3 DNA reads TGTGCCTGGAGTGTCGGACAGCCTACAAGCGAGCAGTACTTC. Its protein is CAWSVGQPTSEQYF. The full variable domain, rest sourced from reference TRBV30 and TRBJ2-7, is SQTIHQWPATLVQPVGSPLSLECTVEGTSNPNLYWYRQAAGRGLQLLFYSVGIGQISSEVPQNLSASRPQDRQFILSSKKLLLSDSGFYLCAWSVGQPTSEQYFGPGTRLTVT.

This clonotype was seen only a few times. The chain has TRBV9 and TRBJ2-7, with TRBD1 matching over 7 bases. The CDR3 is 13 residues long. Germline CDR1 reads SGDLS; CDR2 reads YYNGEE. With V trimmed by 0 bases and J by 6 bases, 3 bases remained unmatched. The CDR3 nucleotides read TGTGCCAGCAGCGTAGAGGGGGCTGCCGAGCAGTACTTC. It yields the protein CASSVEGAAEQYF. Supplemented by reference TRBV9 and TRBJ2-7, the full variable domain reads DSGVTQTPKHLITATGQRVTLRCSPRSGDLSVYWYQQSLDQGLQFLIQYYNGEERAKGNILERFSAQQFPDLHSELNLSSLELGDSALYFCASSVEGAAEQYFGPGTRLTVT.

This rearrangement joins TRBV12-3 or TRBV12-4 to TRBJ1-6, with 8 bases fitting TRBD1. The CDR3 has 15 amino acids. V gave up 6 bases and J gave up 7 bases; unmatched junction bases: 8. In nucleotides, the CDR3 is TGTGCCAGCAGGCCTAGACAGGGGCGAAATTCACCCCTCCACTTT. Amino acids: CASRPRQGRNSPLHF.

This clonotype was observed a handful of times. The CDR3 loop reads CASSQFPGLGTDTQYF. DNA of the CDR3: TGTGCCAGCAGCCAATTCCCCGGGTTAGGAACAGATACGCAGTATTTT. The chain is built from TRBV14 and TRBJ2-3; no clear D gene. This CDR3 has 16 residues. V lost 2 bases to trimming and J lost 3 bases, with 15 bases between them. The germline V gene has CDR1 SGHDN and CDR2 FVKESK. Supplemented by reference TRBV14 and TRBJ2-3, the full variable domain reads EAGVTQFPSHSVIEKGQTVTLRCDPISGHDNLYWYRRVMGKEIKFLLHFVKESKQDESGMPNNRFLAERTGGTYSTLKVQPAELEDSGVYFCASSQFPGLGTDTQYFGPGTRLTVL.